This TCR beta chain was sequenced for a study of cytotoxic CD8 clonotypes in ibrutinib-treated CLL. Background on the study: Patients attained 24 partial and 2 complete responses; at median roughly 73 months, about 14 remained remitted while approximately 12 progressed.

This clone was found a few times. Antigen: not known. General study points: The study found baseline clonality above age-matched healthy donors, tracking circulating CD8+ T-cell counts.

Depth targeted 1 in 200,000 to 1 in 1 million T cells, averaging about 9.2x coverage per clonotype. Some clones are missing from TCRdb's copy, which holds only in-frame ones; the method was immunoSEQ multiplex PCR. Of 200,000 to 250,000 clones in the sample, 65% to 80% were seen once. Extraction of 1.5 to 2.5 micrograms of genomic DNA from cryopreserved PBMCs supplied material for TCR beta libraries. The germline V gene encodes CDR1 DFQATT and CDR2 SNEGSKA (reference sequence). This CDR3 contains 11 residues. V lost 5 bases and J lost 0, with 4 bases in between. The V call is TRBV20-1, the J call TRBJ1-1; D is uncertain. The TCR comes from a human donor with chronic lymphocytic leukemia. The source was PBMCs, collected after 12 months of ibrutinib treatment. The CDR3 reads CSAYLNTEAFF. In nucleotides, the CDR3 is TGCAGTGCTTATCTGAACACTGAAGCTTTCTTT.